This paragraph reports one T cell receptor beta chain. Its matching antigen is unknown. Generated by immunoSEQ multiplex PCR, the TCRdb table keeps only in-frame clones and is missing some. The profile shows 110,000 to 150,000 clones, about 90% of them singletons. The data originate from a study of T cell responses to AZD1222 COVID-19 vaccine. Study findings and constraints: Repertoires were collected only later (after the peak T cell response had occurred).

The V and J ends lost 2 bases and 6 bases respectively, with 11 bases between them. The CDR3 extends over 13 amino acids. Germline values: CDR1 SGHAT, CDR2 FQNNGV. The chain has TRBV11-2 and TRBJ2-7; perhaps TRBD1 as D (6 bases). The sequences come from peripheral blood, collected on day 0 of AZD1222 vaccination. The sequence derives from an adult in good health. CDR3 DNA: TGTGCCAGCAGCTTACCCAGGGGCGTCGAGCAGTACTTC. Residues: CASSLPRGVEQYF.